This T cell receptor beta chain was retrieved from a study of blood T cells in healthy people across ages. The V and J ends lost 2 bases and 7 bases respectively, with 12 bases between them. There are 13 residues in the CDR3. Looked up from germline, CDR1 is SGHRS and CDR2 is YFSETQ. Sample-barcoded 5' priming and a J-beta primer mix drove a second PCR of roughly 6 to 12 cycles. TCRdb itself ran the 5' RACE reads through MiXCR, one entry per CDR3 protein. The sample records 1.8 million or so distinct CDR3 sequences, about 39% being singletons. The J gene is TRBJ1-2, the V gene TRBV5-1; tentatively, D is TRBD1 (5 bases). This TCR derives from a human donor in good health. The source material was blood. The CDR3 DNA reads TGCGCCAGCAGCTTAACGGGGCCCTCTGGCTACACCTTC. Translated, it gives CASSLTGPSGYTF.